This T cell receptor beta chain comes out of a study of shared clonotypes between healthy human individuals. Germline lookup yields CDR1 SGHDN and CDR2 FVKESK. With 0 bases removed from V and 8 bases from J, the gap between germline ends came to 13 bases. The CDR3 contains 14 residues. The protocol was immunoSEQ multiplex PCR, while the TCRdb copy is restricted to in-frame clones and leaves out a portion. The sample lists 2.3 million or so clones, approximately 95% occurring once. The TCR comes from a man between 18 and 35 years old in good health. Some clones in this sample may be carry-over from other donors' samples. The rearrangement links TRBV14 to TRBJ1-2, with TRBD1 as a possible D gene (5 bases). Sequencing was done on a sample of naive CD4+ T cells from PBMCs. As to subset: CD45RA+ positively selected. CDR3 nucleotide sequence: TGTGCCAGCAGCCAAGACTTCGGGACCGGGGGCTACACCTTC. It yields the protein CASSQDFGTGGYTF.